This note documents a single T cell receptor (beta chain) sequence. Some clones are missing from TCRdb's copy, which holds only in-frame ones; the method was immunoSEQ multiplex PCR. The sample contains approximately 250,000 clones, 88% of which appear only once. This entry belongs to a study of blood T cell repertoires in COVID-19. Germline V lookup: CDR1 SGDLS, CDR2 YYNGEE. CDR3 length: 14 residues. Trimming pared 4 bases from V and 4 bases from J, leaving 15 bases between. The sequence derives from a woman in her 70s with COVID-19, enrolled during active disease. The chain carries TRBV9 and TRBJ2-7; a weak D match, TRBD1 (5 bases). The sequencing input was peripheral blood. CDR3 DNA sequence: TGTGCCAGCAGCCCCCAGGGAAACTATTACGAGCAGTACTTC. Protein sequence: CASSPQGNYYEQYF.